What follows are 14 T cell receptor beta chains derived from one specimen sequenced in a study of CD8 T cells in ankylosing spondylitis. One entry per CDR3 protein results from TCRdb running MiXCR on the 5' RACE reads. The repertoire includes roughly 250,000 distinct CDR3 sequences, about 9.1% of them detected once, and approximately 6.2% sits in the top ten. Source material: blood, either unsorted or a sorted T cell fraction (not recorded which). These TCRs come from a male donor with ankylosing spondylitis or in good health (not recorded which).

This clonotype has a count of ten or more. The gene calls are TRBV12-3 or TRBV12-4 and TRBJ2-5, with D possibly TRBD2 on 5 matching bases. Trimming took off 3 bases at V and 1 base at J, with 6 bases between the two ends. This CDR3 has 13 residues. CDR3 protein: CASSFSAQETQYF. CDR3 coding DNA: TGTGCCAGCAGTTTTAGCGCCCAAGAGACCCAGTACTTC.

This clonotype occurred many times. This chain uses TRBV5-6 with TRBJ2-7; D ambiguous. The CDR3 consists of 14 residues. The V gene's germline CDR1 is SGHDT and CDR2 YYEEEE. The V end was cut by 6 bases, the J end by 0 bases, with 13 bases between. The CDR3, as DNA: TGTGCCAGCACCCTCTACTCCAGCTCCTACGAGCAGTACTTC. Its protein product is CASTLYSSSYEQYF.

This clonotype has a count of ten or more. The genes are TRBV11-1 and TRBJ2-3; D is perhaps TRBD2 (5 bases). Germline CDR1 SGHAT, CDR2 FQDESV (reference sequence). The CDR3 is 13 amino acids. V was trimmed by 1 base and J by 6 bases, leaving 8 bases between them. DNA for the CDR3: TGTGCCAGCAGCTTAGGAGTAGCGGATACGCAGTATTTT. Protein product: CASSLGVADTQYF.

This clonotype showed up many times. V and J are TRBV5-5 and TRBJ1-1; 10 nucleotides line up with TRBD1. This CDR3 has 17 residues. The trim removed 5 bases at V and 0 bases at J, leaving 10 bases unmatched. CDR1 is SGHKS and CDR2 is YYEKEE in the germline V gene (reference sequence). The CDR3 DNA reads as TGTGCCAGCAGGGGACAGGGGAGGAAATCGATGAACACTGAAGCTTTCTTT. This encodes CASRGQGRKSMNTEAFF.

This chain connects TRBV18 to TRBJ1-1, with TRBD1 matching over 7 bases. The CDR3 has 18 residues. Germline loops: CDR1 KGHSH, CDR2 LQKENI. With V trimmed by 2 bases and J by 3 bases, 15 bases remained unmatched. DNA of the CDR3: TGTGCCAGCTCACCATATGAACAGGGGAGATTCCCGGACACTGAAGCTTTCTTT. Translation gives CASSPYEQGRFPDTEAFF.

This clonotype came up many times. V usage is TRBV7-2 and J usage is TRBJ2-1, with a weak D call TRBD2 (5 bases). This CDR3 is built from 12 residues. The germline V gene encodes CDR1 SGHTA and CDR2 FQGNSA. V dropped 5 bases and J dropped 11 bases, with 13 bases sitting between them. Written as DNA, the CDR3 is TGTGCCAGCAGCCGACCCGGGAATCAGCAGTTCTTC. Protein product: CASSRPGNQQFF.

This clonotype was observed at least ten times. The genes are TRBV7-8 and TRBJ1-5, with D possibly TRBD1 on 5 matching bases. There are 16 residues in the CDR3. Deletions cut 3 bases from V and 0 bases from J, with 12 bases between. Germline CDR1 SGHVS, CDR2 FQNEAQ. The CDR3 nucleotides are TGTGCCAGCAGCTTGGGGGGGTACTTTAGCAATCAGCCCCAGCATTTT. As protein: CASSLGGYFSNQPQHF.

This clonotype has at least ten counts. The chain links TRBV12-3 or TRBV12-4 to TRBJ2-3, with D possibly matching TRBD2 (5 bases). Deletions cut 6 bases from V and 4 bases from J, with 26 bases between. This CDR3 has 18 amino acids. CDR3 residues: CASSRPRVGGRRPDTQYF. The DNA for the CDR3 is TGTGCCAGCAGCCGACCGAGGGTGGGCGGGCGTCGACCAGATACGCAGTATTTT.

In this sample, this clonotype turned up many times. The chain couples TRBV10-3 to TRBJ1-4; D gene ambiguous. V lost 3 bases, J lost 1 base, and 6 bases lay in between. The CDR3 runs 14 residues. CDR1 and CDR2 (germline): ENHRY, SYGVKD. The CDR3 loop reads CAISDVRTNEKLFF. CDR3 in DNA: TGTGCCATCAGTGACGTGCGAACTAATGAAAAACTGTTTTTT.

This clonotype was detected many times. In nucleotides, the CDR3 is TGTGCCAGCGCCTGGGGGGGGGCTGAGATCTCCTACAATGAGCAGTTCTTC. It yields the protein CASAWGGAEISYNEQFF. The gene calls are TRBV5-6 and TRBJ2-1; D is perhaps TRBD2 (7 bases). The length of the CDR3 is 17 residues. The germline V gene has CDR1 SGHDT and CDR2 YYEEEE. V was pared by 7 bases and J by 0 bases, with 20 bases between.

This clonotype appeared many times. This rearrangement joins TRBV7-9 to TRBJ1-2; the match to TRBD1 covers 9 bases. Looked up from germline, CDR1 is SEHNR and CDR2 is FQNEAQ (reference sequence). The CDR3 extends over 14 amino acids. Germline trimming cut 5 bases from V and 7 bases from J; bases unmatched to any gene: 8. The DNA for the CDR3 is TGTGCCAGCAGCGATACAGGGGGCGCGGGTGGCTACACCTTC. Its translation: CASSDTGGAGGYTF.

In its sample, this clonotype was seen many times. The gene calls are TRBV5-1 and TRBJ1-1; D not resolved. CDR1 is SGHRS and CDR2 is YFSETQ in the germline V gene. This CDR3 contains 16 residues. V lost 5 bases and J 5 bases, leaving 22 bases between the germline ends. The DNA of the CDR3 is TGCGCCAGCAGGTCCGAACAAGGAATTTGGGGAACTGAAGCTTTCTTT. This encodes CASRSEQGIWGTEAFF.

Only a few counts were recorded for this clonotype. The chain uses TRBV5-5 and TRBJ2-7; 9 bases align to TRBD1. Germline V gene data show CDR1 as SGHKS and CDR2 as YYEKEE (reference sequence). V lost 3 bases, J lost 3 bases, and 7 bases stayed unmatched. CDR3 size: 15 residues. CDR3 residues: CASSYRQGVIYEQYF. The CDR3 DNA reads TGTGCCAGCAGCTACCGACAGGGGGTAATCTACGAGCAGTACTTC.

This clonotype was recorded at least ten times. The chain employs TRBV7-2 and TRBJ2-5; possible D gene TRBD2, 5 bases. This CDR3 is built from 15 residues. Germline V gene lookup returns CDR1 SGHTA and CDR2 FQGNSA. V shed 5 bases and J shed 5 bases, with 18 bases lying between them. In DNA form, the CDR3 reads TGTGCCAGCAGCCCCCGTGGAAGAAGGGAGGAGACCCAGTACTTC. Amino acid sequence: CASSPRGRREETQYF.